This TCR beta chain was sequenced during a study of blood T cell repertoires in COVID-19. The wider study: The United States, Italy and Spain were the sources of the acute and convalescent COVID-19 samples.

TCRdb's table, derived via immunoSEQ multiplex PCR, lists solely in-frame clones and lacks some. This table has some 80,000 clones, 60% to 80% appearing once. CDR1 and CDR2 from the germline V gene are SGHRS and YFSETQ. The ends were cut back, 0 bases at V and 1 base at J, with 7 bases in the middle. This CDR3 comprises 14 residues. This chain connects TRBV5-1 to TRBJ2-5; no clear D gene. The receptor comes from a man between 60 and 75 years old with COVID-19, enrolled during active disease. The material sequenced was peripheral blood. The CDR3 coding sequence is TGCGCCAGCAGCTTGGCAGGATCCCAAGAGACCCAGTACTTC. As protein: CASSLAGSQETQYF.